This passage covers 31 T cell receptor beta chains from one sample sequenced in a study of post-analysis software for immune sequencing data. The study's findings and limits: Comparison of patients with controls showed roughly five TRBV segments more frequent in patients, TRBV5-6, TRBV5-1 and TRBV20-1 among them.

Unique molecular identifiers were carried by the TCR beta cDNA libraries. TCRdb recomputed calls from the PCR reads with MiXCR, one row per CDR3 protein. The sample shows 750,000 to 950,000 distinct CDR3 sequences, approximately 53% of them seen only once. These receptors are not linked to any known antigen. Sequenced: blood. The receptors come from a girl aged 10 to 17 with multiple sclerosis.

The rearrangement joins TRBV6-5 to TRBJ2-4; the match to TRBD1 covers 8 bases. The J call may be faulty, since TRBJ2-7 better matches the DNA end. The CDR3 runs 14 residues. CDR1 and CDR2 from the germline V gene are MNHEY and SVGAGI. The chain's CDR3 is CASIGTGPAYEQYF. The CDR3 bases are TGTGCCAGCATTGGGACAGGACCAGCCTACGAGCAGTACTTC.

The chain links TRBV7-3 to TRBJ2-3; D possibly uses TRBD1 or TRBD2 (7 bases each). Germline CDR1 is SGHTA and CDR2 is FQGTGA. V was clipped by 5 bases and J by 7 bases, with 22 bases between them. This CDR3 is 16 amino acids long. CDR3 sequence (DNA): TGTGCCAGCAGCCCAACGGGGGGACAGCCCAGGCATACGCAGTATTTT. Protein product: CASSPTGGQPRHTQYF.

V gene TRBV3-1 combines with J gene TRBJ2-7; D gene unclear. The CDR3 spans 13 residues. V lost 3 bases and J 6 bases, leaving 12 bases between the germline ends. In germline, CDR1 is LGHDT, CDR2 YNNKEL (reference sequence). The CDR3 nucleotides are TGTGCCAGCAGCCACAATATACTTCGCGAGCAGTACTTC. Translated: CASSHNILREQYF.

This rearrangement joins TRBV6-5 to TRBJ2-7, with a possible D match to TRBD1 (6 bases). The germline V gene has CDR1 MNHEY and CDR2 SVGAGI. V shed 0 bases and J shed 3 bases, with 18 bases lying between them. The CDR3 is 17 amino acids. CDR3 residues: CASSYSWSGAQVYEQYF. CDR3 in DNA: TGTGCCAGCAGTTACTCGTGGTCAGGGGCCCAGGTCTACGAGCAGTACTTC.

This chain connects TRBV29-1 to TRBJ2-7; the D gene could be TRBD1 or TRBD2 (5 bases each). In germline, CDR1 is SQVTM, CDR2 ANQGSEA. V lost 7 bases to trimming and J lost 6 bases, with 19 bases between them. CDR3 length: 13 amino acids. DNA of the CDR3: TGCAGCGCTGGGGGACGGCTGGGATCCGAGCAGTACTTC. Translation gives CSAGGRLGSEQYF.

This clonotype was seen only a few times. DNA for the CDR3: TGCAGCGCCCCGAGTGTGAGGGCTACCTACAATGAGCAGTTCTTC. Translating gives CSAPSVRATYNEQFF. V usage is TRBV29-1 and J usage is TRBJ2-1, with D maybe TRBD2 (5 bases). This CDR3 spans 15 amino acids. Looked up from germline, CDR1 is SQVTM and CDR2 is ANQGSEA. Deletions cut 7 bases from V and 2 bases from J, with 18 bases between.

The chain has TRBV4-2 and TRBJ2-1; tentatively, D is TRBD2 (6 bases). The CDR3 covers 14 residues. Trimming took off 6 bases at V and 9 bases at J, with 18 bases between the two ends. Germline CDR1 reads LGHNA; CDR2 reads YNFKEQ. This chain's CDR3 is CASRPELAAGEQFF. CDR3 coding DNA: TGTGCCAGCAGACCCGAACTAGCTGCGGGTGAGCAGTTCTTC.

This clonotype was detected only a few times. This chain joins TRBV29-1 and TRBJ2-3; D unclear. The CDR3 covers 10 residues. Germline CDR1 reads SQVTM; CDR2 reads ANQGSEA. Trimming took off 4 bases at V and 7 bases at J, with 6 bases between the two ends. The CDR3, as DNA: TGCAGCGTTGCGGCGAATACGCAGTATTTT. Translation: CSVAANTQYF.

This chain uses TRBV20-1 with TRBJ1-1; D ambiguous. The CDR3 is 13 residues long. Germline V gives CDR1 DFQATT, CDR2 SNEGSKA (reference sequence). V lost 5 bases to trimming and J lost 5 bases, with 15 bases between them. CDR3 amino acids: CSAGLAGRTEAFF. The CDR3, as DNA: TGCAGTGCTGGCCTGGCGGGTCGGACTGAAGCTTTCTTT.

This clonotype turned up a few times. This chain joins TRBV20-1 and TRBJ2-1; 8 nucleotides align to TRBD2. The J segment lost 5 bases and the V segment lost 1 base, leaving 4 bases of the junction unmatched. This CDR3 is built from 14 residues. Germline CDR1 reads DFQATT; CDR2 reads SNEGSKA (reference sequence). The CDR3 DNA reads TGCAGTGCTAGAGGAGCGGGAGAAAACAATGAGCAGTTCTTC. Amino acids: CSARGAGENNEQFF.

This clonotype appeared a single time. V is TRBV7-9 and J is TRBJ2-7, with 9 bases aligning to TRBD1. V shed 5 bases, J shed 3 bases, and the junction held 17 bases outside the gene matches. CDR3 size: 18 residues. Germline assignment: CDR1 SEHNR and CDR2 FQNEAQ (reference sequence). For the CDR3, the DNA is TGTGCCAGCAGCCGAGGGTGGCAGAATCGACAGGGGGACTACGAGCAGTACTTC. The encoded protein is CASSRGWQNRQGDYEQYF.

CDR3: CASSPYGPPQETQYF. CDR3 DNA: TGCGCCAGCAGCCCCTACGGACCGCCCCAAGAGACCCAGTACTTC. The chain uses TRBV5-1 and TRBJ2-5, with D unclear. The germline gives CDR1 SGHRS, CDR2 YFSETQ. This CDR3 is 15 amino acids long. V was shortened by 4 bases and J by 1 base, with 14 bases between the two germline ends.

The rearrangement uses TRBV4-1 and TRBJ2-5, with 10 bases identical to TRBD2. Losses at the gene ends were 5 bases for V and 11 bases for J; bases not matched to a gene: 20. Germline V lookup: CDR1 MGHRA, CDR2 YSYEKL. The CDR3 runs to 17 residues. The CDR3 spells CASSKIAGGNYVNEQYF. The CDR3 nucleotides are TGCGCCAGCAGCAAAATAGCGGGAGGCAACTACGTCAATGAGCAGTACTTC.

The chain employs TRBV14 and TRBJ2-3, with D perhaps assigned TRBD1 or TRBD2 (5 bases each). The CDR3 spans 14 residues. V lost 8 bases to trimming and J lost 2 bases, with 14 bases between them. Germline lookup yields CDR1 SGHDN and CDR2 FVKESK. For the CDR3, the DNA is TGTGCCAGCCGAGGAGGACACATCACAGATACGCAGTATTTT. Protein sequence: CASRGGHITDTQYF.

The V and J genes are TRBV5-1 and TRBJ2-1, with no clear D. The CDR3 has 13 residues. V was trimmed by 0 bases and J by 10 bases, leaving 11 bases between them. Per germline, CDR1 SGHRS and CDR2 YFSETQ. CDR3 nucleotide sequence: TGCGCCAGCAGCTTGGATTTGGTTGGAGAGCAGTTCTTC. Its translation is CASSLDLVGEQFF.

On this clonotype: A junction end diverges from the germline sequence, so it may reflect a read error. This chain links TRBV7-2 with TRBJ2-7; perhaps TRBD2 as D (6 bases). This CDR3 has 13 residues. The germline gives CDR1 SGHTA, CDR2 FQGNSA. CDR3 sequence: CAGSFRLVHEQYF. For the CDR3, the DNA is TGTGCCGGCAGCTTCCGACTAGTCCACGAGCAGTACTTC.

The genes are TRBV29-1 and TRBJ2-1, with 9 bases that match TRBD1. Near its end, the DNA agrees better with TRBJ2-7, so the J call may be wrong. The CDR3 has 13 residues. Germline CDR1 SQVTM, CDR2 ANQGSEA. The CDR3 nucleotides read TGCAGCGTTACCGGGACAGGGATGGACGAGCAGTACTTC. Residues: CSVTGTGMDEQYF.

The chain is built from TRBV24-1 and TRBJ2-3; no reliable D call. The CDR3 has 14 residues. CDR1 KGHDR and CDR2 SFDVKD come from the germline V gene. V was clipped by 3 bases and J by 1 base, with 7 bases between them. CDR3 coding DNA: TGTGCCACCAGTGATCCCCAGGGCACAGATACGCAGTATTTT. This translates into CATSDPQGTDTQYF.

This clonotype was seen just once. J is TRBJ2-3 and V is TRBV29-1; TRBD2 aligns across 7 bases. The J segment lost 0 bases and the V segment lost 6 bases, leaving 6 bases of the junction unmatched. The CDR3 sequence is 14 residues long. The germline CDR1 and CDR2 sequences are SQVTM and ANQGSEA. The CDR3 DNA reads TGCAGCGTATCTAGCGGAGGGAGCACAGATACGCAGTATTTT. Translating it yields CSVSSGGSTDTQYF.

V is TRBV7-8 and J is TRBJ2-1, with 11 bases that match TRBD2. This CDR3 region has 18 residues. V shed 2 bases, J shed 4 bases, and the junction held 10 bases outside the gene matches. CDR1 SGHVS and CDR2 FQNEAQ come from the germline V gene. In nucleotides, the CDR3 is TGTGCCAGCAGCTTACTAGGAGCCGGGACTAGCGGATACAATGAGCAGTTCTTC. This sequence encodes CASSLLGAGTSGYNEQFF.

This clonotype has more than one count but fewer than ten. The V and J genes are TRBV2 and TRBJ2-5; D might be TRBD2 (5 bases). The V end lost 4 bases, the J end lost 4 bases, and 10 bases lay between the germline ends. CDR1 and CDR2 (germline): SNHLY, FYNNEI. This CDR3 is built from 13 residues. The CDR3 spells CASSVLGAETQYF. The DNA for the CDR3 is TGTGCCAGCAGTGTACTGGGAGCAGAGACCCAGTACTTC.

V gene TRBV29-1 combines with J gene TRBJ2-2, with unresolved D. Between the trimmed V and J ends, which lost 6 bases and 6 bases, there was a span of 11 bases. CDR1 and CDR2 (germline): SQVTM, ANQGSEA. This CDR3 region has 12 residues. CDR3 region: CSVDRDAGELFF. DNA for the CDR3: TGCAGCGTGGACCGAGACGCCGGGGAGCTGTTTTTT.

The chain combines TRBV11-2 with TRBJ2-3; TRBD1 matches 7 bases. Trimming at V came to 4 bases and at J to 0 bases, leaving 7 bases not matched to a gene. Per the germline V gene, CDR1 is SGHAT and CDR2 is FQNNGV. The CDR3 is made up of 16 amino acids. The CDR3: CASSWGQSFSTDTQYF. The CDR3 DNA reads as TGTGCCAGCAGCTGGGGACAGTCCTTTAGCACAGATACGCAGTATTTT.

The gene calls are TRBV29-1 and TRBJ1-1; D not certain. The CDR3 consists of 12 residues. CDR1 and CDR2 (germline): SQVTM, ANQGSEA. Trimming cost V 4 bases and J 1 base, with 7 bases left between them. The CDR3 is CSVAIANTEAFF. The CDR3 bases are TGCAGCGTTGCGATTGCGAACACTGAAGCTTTCTTT.

As DNA, the CDR3 is TGCAGTGCTAGAGATCAAAGAACTAGCGGGAGCGAGCAGTACTTC. Protein: CSARDQRTSGSEQYF. The gene calls are TRBV20-1 and TRBJ2-7, with 11 bases fitting TRBD2. The trim removed 0 bases at V and 6 bases at J, leaving 7 bases unmatched. Germline CDR1 is DFQATT and CDR2 is SNEGSKA (reference sequence). The CDR3 spans 15 residues.

The J gene is TRBJ2-5, the V gene TRBV12-3 or TRBV12-4; weak D call: TRBD1 (5 bases). V dropped 2 bases and J dropped 1 base, with 11 bases sitting between them. The CDR3 is 15 residues long. Here the CDR3 reads CASSLPQGAQETQYF. The CDR3 region has the DNA TGTGCCAGCAGTTTACCCCAAGGGGCCCAAGAGACCCAGTACTTC.

The CDR3, as DNA: TGTGCCAGCAGCCCGCCTAGCGGGGGCAGGCGCAATGAGCAGTTCTTC. It translates to CASSPPSGGRRNEQFF. This chain joins TRBV7-9 and TRBJ2-1; TRBD2 matches 10 bases. Germline V gene lookup returns CDR1 SEHNR and CDR2 FQNEAQ (reference sequence). The CDR3 has 16 amino acids. V gave up 5 bases and J gave up 6 bases; unmatched junction bases: 10.

The chain links TRBV9 to TRBJ2-5; D gene unclear. Trimming shortened V by 7 bases and J by 9 bases, and 7 bases separated the two germline ends. CDR3 length equals 9 residues. The germline V gene encodes CDR1 SGDLS and CDR2 YYNGEE. The CDR3 region has the DNA TGTGCCAGCCCGAGCTCCCAGTACTTC. Translation gives CASPSSQYF.

The CDR3 region has the DNA TGTGCCTCCGGCGCCGGGGCGAATAATTCACCCCTCCACTTT. Amino acids: CASGAGANNSPLHF. The chain is built from TRBV10-3 and TRBJ1-6, with D possibly TRBD1 on 5 matching bases. This CDR3 has 14 residues. Germline-derived CDR1 and CDR2 are ENHRY and SYGVKD. Trimming left V 11 bases short and J 5 bases short, with 16 bases between.

The genes are TRBV6-2 or TRBV6-3 and TRBJ2-1, with D possibly being TRBD2 (5 bases). V lost 3 bases and J 2 bases, leaving 8 bases between the germline ends. This CDR3 has 14 residues. CDR1 is MNHEY and CDR2 is SVGEGT in the germline V gene. The CDR3 reads CASSYRAAYNEQFF. As DNA, the CDR3 is TGTGCCAGCAGTTATCGAGCGGCCTACAATGAGCAGTTCTTC.

This clonotype has just one count. The genes are TRBV5-1 and TRBJ2-5; 7 bases agree with TRBD1. The ends lost 2 bases at V and 3 bases at J; junction bases unmatched: 13. The CDR3 spans 17 residues. Germline loops: CDR1 SGHRS, CDR2 YFSETQ. CDR3 DNA: TGCGCCAGCAGCTTTGTCTGGACAGGACCCCGGGAAGAGACCCAGTACTTC. Translation: CASSFVWTGPREETQYF.